What follows describes a single T cell receptor beta chain. The antigen remains undetermined. The sample is drawn from a study of CD8 T cells in Susac syndrome. Random hexamers were used to reverse transcribe an amount of about 0.5 to 1 ug RNA. A multiplex approach, immunoSEQ multiplex PCR, amplified TCR beta CDR3 across 54 Vbeta and 13 Jbeta. TCRdb re-analysed the immunoSEQ multiplex PCR reads in MiXCR, keeping a single row per CDR3 protein. The top ten hold 0.09% to 0.13% of the sample, which has around 69,000 distinct CDR3 sequences, 96% seen once. Notes on the study in general: Regarding the TCR sequencing and HLA analysis, the study admitted that a relatively small number of individuals were involved.

TCR beta sequencing was performed on blood CD8+ and CD4+ T cells. The multiple sclerosis controls consisted of treatment-naive patients with relapsing-remitting disease, either stable or active. This CDR3 has 17 residues. Per the germline V gene, CDR1 is DFQATT and CDR2 is SNEGSKA (reference sequence). V shed 0 bases and J shed 3 bases, with 20 bases lying between them. Sequenced input: CD4+ T cells from PBMCs. The clonotype originates from a human donor with multiple sclerosis. The rearrangement links TRBV20-1 to TRBJ1-1; the D gene is possibly TRBD1 (5 bases). The CDR3 nucleotides are TGCAGTGCTAGAGATATAGTATTCCAGGGTCGGGACACTGAAGCTTTCTTT. Its protein product is CSARDIVFQGRDTEAFF.